The 19 T cell receptor beta chains below all came from one sample that was sequenced in a study of blood T cell repertoires in COVID-19. TCRdb's copy holds only in-frame clones and misses some; the assay was immunoSEQ multiplex PCR. The table lists around 250,000 clones, 85% to 90% of them singletons, with 4.1% in the top ten. Material for sequencing was PBMCs or T cells enriched from blood (not recorded which). Receptors originate from a woman in her thirties with acute COVID-19.

This sequence joins TRBV28 and TRBJ1-3; tentative D call: TRBD1 (5 bases). V shed 6 bases and J shed 0 bases, with 9 bases lying between them. Germline lookup yields CDR1 MDHEN and CDR2 SYDVKM. This CDR3 is 14 amino acids long. In DNA form, the CDR3 reads TGTGCCAGCAGCAGGGAATACTCTGGAAACACCATATATTTT. This encodes CASSREYSGNTIYF.

V gene TRBV27 combines with J gene TRBJ1-1, with 8 bases fitting TRBD1. Per germline, CDR1 MNHEY and CDR2 SMNVEV (reference sequence). Trimming at V came to 4 bases and at J to 3 bases, leaving 4 bases not matched to a gene. CDR3 size: 14 residues. CDR3 protein: CASSWDRWYTEAFF. The CDR3 DNA reads as TGTGCCAGCAGTTGGGACAGGTGGTACACTGAAGCTTTCTTT.

The V gene is TRBV6-2 or TRBV6-3, the J gene TRBJ2-3; 9 bases are a match to TRBD2. V shed 3 bases and J 4 bases; nucleotides not matched to a gene: 5. This CDR3 spans 15 amino acids. Germline CDR1 is MNHEY and CDR2 is SVGEGT. The CDR3 is CASSYVAGVSDTQYF. CDR3 bases: TGTGCCAGCAGTTATGTAGCGGGAGTGTCAGATACGCAGTATTTT.

The chain carries TRBV29-1 and TRBJ2-2; 8 positions agree with TRBD2. CDR1 SQVTM and CDR2 ANQGSEA come from the germline V gene. Trimming removed 7 bases from V and 0 bases from J; junction bases left unmatched: 1. The CDR3 sequence is 13 residues long. The CDR3 loop is CSGSGTNTGELFF. The CDR3 DNA follows: TGCAGCGGTAGCGGGACGAACACCGGGGAGCTGTTTTTT.

This clone appeared once. This chain links TRBV29-1 with TRBJ2-3; 10 bases line up with TRBD2. Germline V gives CDR1 SQVTM, CDR2 ANQGSEA. V shed 5 bases, J shed 5 bases, and the junction held 10 bases outside the gene matches. This CDR3 comprises 15 residues. CDR3: CSVWLAGARGDTQYF. The CDR3 DNA sequence: TGCAGCGTTTGGCTAGCGGGGGCGCGGGGAGATACGCAGTATTTT.

The chain uses TRBV5-1 and TRBJ1-1; the D is unclear. The germline V gene encodes CDR1 SGHRS and CDR2 YFSETQ. V lost 4 bases to trimming and J lost 1 base, with 17 bases between them. CDR3 size: 16 residues. This CDR3 is CASSTGGGVGNTEAFF. The CDR3 region has the DNA TGCGCCAGCAGCACTGGAGGTGGGGTGGGGAACACTGAAGCTTTCTTT.

This sequence joins TRBV6-6 and TRBJ2-2; TRBD1 agrees at 9 bases. The germline V gene has CDR1 MNHNY and CDR2 SVGAGI (reference sequence). CDR3 length: 16 residues. The V segment lost 7 bases and the J segment 2 bases; nucleotides outside the gene matches: 8. The CDR3 here is CASKDRDRANTGELFF. The DNA for the CDR3 is TGTGCCAGCAAAGACCGGGACAGGGCCAACACCGGGGAGCTGTTTTTT.

The chain joins TRBV27 to TRBJ2-2; 7 nucleotides align to TRBD1. The CDR3 is 15 residues long. Trimming at V came to 5 bases and at J to 7 bases, leaving 10 bases not matched to a gene. Looked up from germline, CDR1 is MNHEY and CDR2 is SMNVEV (reference sequence). As DNA, the CDR3 is TGTGCCAGCAGTCCGGACAGGACCGAGGGCGGGGAGCTGTTTTTT. Translation gives CASSPDRTEGGELFF.

Only one count was recorded for this clone. CDR3 loop: CASSQLAGGADTQYF. The CDR3 DNA reads as TGCGCCAGCAGCCAATTAGCGGGAGGAGCAGATACGCAGTATTTT. The gene calls are TRBV4-1 and TRBJ2-3, with TRBD2 matching over 10 bases. This CDR3 is 15 amino acids long. The germline CDR1 and CDR2 sequences are MGHRA and YSYEKL. V was clipped by 2 bases and J by 4 bases; unmatched bases: 3.

The genes are TRBV15 and TRBJ2-2; D is uncertain. V was trimmed by 0 bases and J by 5 bases, leaving 19 bases between them. In germline, CDR1 is LNHNV, CDR2 YYDKDF (reference sequence). There are 18 residues in the CDR3. The CDR3 loop reads CATSRDPVYYPTTGELFF. The CDR3, as DNA: TGTGCCACCAGCAGAGATCCAGTGTACTACCCGACGACCGGGGAGCTGTTTTTT. Full variable domain (remainder filled in from reference TRBV15 and TRBJ2-2): DAMVIQNPRYQVTQFGKPVTLSCSQTLNHNVMYWYQQKSSQAPKLLFHYYDKDFNNEADTPDNFQSRRPNTSFCFLDIRSPGLGDTAMYLCATSRDPVYYPTTGELFFGEGSRLTVL.

The J gene is TRBJ1-1, the V gene TRBV27, with TRBD1 matching 8 bases. After removal of 4 bases from V and 7 bases from J, the junction contained 5 bases not matched to a gene. Germline V gene sequence: CDR1 MNHEY, CDR2 SMNVEV (reference sequence). The CDR3 is made up of 13 amino acids. CDR3 DNA: TGTGCCAGCAGTTACCAAGACAGGGGTGAAGCTTTCTTT. Its protein is CASSYQDRGEAFF.

This clone was counted a single time. The rearrangement links TRBV5-4 to TRBJ1-1; 9 bases are shared with TRBD1. V trimming: 0 bases; J trimming: 11 bases; junction bases outside the gene matches: 2. This CDR3 has 12 residues. In germline, CDR1 is SGHNT, CDR2 YYREEE (reference sequence). CDR3 in DNA: TGTGCCAGCAGCTTGGGGACAGGGGATGCTTTCTTT. The encoded protein is CASSLGTGDAFF.

The chain carries TRBV9 and TRBJ2-7, with 11 bases matching TRBD2. Looked up from germline, CDR1 is SGDLS and CDR2 is YYNGEE. Trimming cost V 3 bases and J 0 bases; bases outside gene matches: 2. The CDR3 length is 15 residues. The CDR3 protein is CASSASGGSSYEQYF. The CDR3 DNA reads as TGTGCCAGCAGCGCTAGCGGGGGGAGCTCCTACGAGCAGTACTTC.

This chain joins TRBV27 and TRBJ2-3; D is ambiguous. Trimming pared 4 bases from V and 0 bases from J, leaving 11 bases between. The germline V gene encodes CDR1 MNHEY and CDR2 SMNVEV (reference sequence). The CDR3 covers 15 residues. CDR3 in amino acids: CASSSALSSTDTQYF. DNA for the CDR3: TGTGCCAGCAGTTCCGCGTTGTCTAGCACAGATACGCAGTATTTT.

This CDR3 is CASSLAPGGLGGHTGELFF. CDR3 bases: TGTGCCAGCAGCTTAGCCCCAGGGGGCTTAGGCGGGCACACCGGGGAGCTGTTTTTT. The genes are TRBV7-2 and TRBJ2-2; 8 nucleotides line up with TRBD1. CDR1 SGHTA and CDR2 FQGNSA come from the germline V gene. This CDR3 is built from 19 residues. V lost 0 bases and J lost 3; bases outside the gene matches: 12.

In DNA, the CDR3 is TGTGCCAGTAGTATAGGGGGGACTAGCGGGATTAATGAGCAGTTCTTC. Amino acids: CASSIGGTSGINEQFF. The gene calls are TRBV19 and TRBJ2-1; TRBD2 agrees at 13 bases. J was trimmed by 7 bases and V by 1 base; bases with no gene match: 4. CDR3 length: 16 residues. Per the germline V gene, CDR1 is LNHDA and CDR2 is SQIVND (reference sequence).

The rearrangement uses TRBV5-8 and TRBJ2-3, with TRBD2 identical over 8 bases. The CDR3 is 16 amino acids. Per germline, CDR1 SGHTS and CDR2 YDEGEE. The J segment lost 2 bases and the V segment lost 1 base, leaving 6 bases of the junction unmatched. The CDR3 DNA follows: TGTGCCAGCAGCTTGTTAGCGGGACTTTCCACAGATACGCAGTATTTT. This codes for CASSLLAGLSTDTQYF.

The V and J genes are TRBV6-6 and TRBJ2-7; 8 bases are a match to TRBD1. J gave up 7 bases and V 6 bases, and 11 bases lay outside the gene matches. CDR1 is MNHNY and CDR2 is SVGAGI in the germline V gene (reference sequence). The CDR3 is 14 residues long. Here the CDR3 DNA reads TGTGCCAGCAGACCGTCACAGGGGGTGAGGGAGCAGTACTTC. It yields the protein CASRPSQGVREQYF.

V is TRBV18 and J is TRBJ2-7; unclear D gene. Germline CDR1 reads KGHSH; CDR2 reads LQKENI. The CDR3 spans 13 residues. Trimming took 4 bases from V and 5 from J, leaving 12 bases between them. The chain's CDR3 is CASSLTEPHEQYF. CDR3 sequence (DNA): TGTGCCAGCTCACTCACAGAACCCCACGAGCAGTACTTC.